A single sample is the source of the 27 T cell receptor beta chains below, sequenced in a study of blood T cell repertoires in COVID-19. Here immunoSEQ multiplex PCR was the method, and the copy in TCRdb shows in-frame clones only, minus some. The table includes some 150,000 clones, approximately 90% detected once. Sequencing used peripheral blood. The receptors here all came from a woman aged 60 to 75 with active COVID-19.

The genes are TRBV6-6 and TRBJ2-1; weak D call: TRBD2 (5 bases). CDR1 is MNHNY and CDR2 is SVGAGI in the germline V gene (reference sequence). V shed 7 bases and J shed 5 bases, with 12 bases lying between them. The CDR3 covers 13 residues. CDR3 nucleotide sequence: TGTGCCAGCACCCTCACTAGAAACAATGAGCAGTTCTTC. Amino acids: CASTLTRNNEQFF.

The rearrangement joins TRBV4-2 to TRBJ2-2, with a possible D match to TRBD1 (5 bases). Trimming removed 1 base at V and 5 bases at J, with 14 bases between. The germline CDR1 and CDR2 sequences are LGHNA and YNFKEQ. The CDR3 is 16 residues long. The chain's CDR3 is CASSQGVLQGTGELFF. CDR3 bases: TGTGCCAGCAGCCAAGGGGTTCTCCAGGGAACCGGGGAGCTGTTTTTT.

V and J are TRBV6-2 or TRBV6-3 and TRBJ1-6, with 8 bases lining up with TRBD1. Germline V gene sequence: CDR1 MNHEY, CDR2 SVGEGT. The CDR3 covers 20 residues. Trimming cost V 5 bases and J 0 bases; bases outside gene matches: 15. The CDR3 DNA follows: TGTGCCAGCAGTCTCGCTCGGAAGACAGGGGTGCACTCCTATAATTCACCCCTCCACTTT. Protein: CASSLARKTGVHSYNSPLHF.

DNA for the CDR3: TGTGCCAGCAGCCTCCCCGAGATATACAATGAGCAGTTCTTC. Protein sequence: CASSLPEIYNEQFF. The chain employs TRBV3-1 (or the pseudogene TRBV3-2) and TRBJ2-1; D ambiguous. V dropped 4 bases and J dropped 4 bases, with 11 bases sitting between them. Germline V CDR1 and CDR2: LGHDT, YNNKEL (reference sequence). This CDR3 contains 14 residues.

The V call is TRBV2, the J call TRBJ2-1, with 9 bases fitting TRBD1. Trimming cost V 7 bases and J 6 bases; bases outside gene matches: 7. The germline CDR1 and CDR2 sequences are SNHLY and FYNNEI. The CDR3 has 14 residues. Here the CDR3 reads CASMRSTGGNEQFF. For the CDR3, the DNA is TGTGCCAGCATGCGGTCGACAGGGGGCAATGAGCAGTTCTTC.

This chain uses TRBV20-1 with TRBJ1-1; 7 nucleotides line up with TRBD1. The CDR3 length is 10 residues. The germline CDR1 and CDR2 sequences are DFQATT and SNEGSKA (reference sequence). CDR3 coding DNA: TGCAAGGCCAGGACAGGAGAAGCTTTCTTT. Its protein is CKARTGEAFF.

CDR3 residues: CATSRDPLAGGVADTQYF. The CDR3 region has the DNA TGTGCCACCAGCAGAGATCCCCTAGCGGGAGGTGTGGCAGATACGCAGTATTTT. V gene TRBV15 combines with J gene TRBJ2-3; 11 nucleotides align to TRBD2. CDR3 length equals 18 residues. Trimming took 0 bases from V and 4 from J; bases not matched to a gene: 9. Germline CDR1 LNHNV, CDR2 YYDKDF (reference sequence).

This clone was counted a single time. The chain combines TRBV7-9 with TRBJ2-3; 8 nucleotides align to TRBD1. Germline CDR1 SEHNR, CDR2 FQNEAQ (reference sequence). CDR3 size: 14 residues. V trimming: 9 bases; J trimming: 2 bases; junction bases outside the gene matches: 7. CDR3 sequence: CARWTGLPTDTQYF. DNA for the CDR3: TGTGCCAGATGGACAGGGCTGCCCACAGATACGCAGTATTTT.

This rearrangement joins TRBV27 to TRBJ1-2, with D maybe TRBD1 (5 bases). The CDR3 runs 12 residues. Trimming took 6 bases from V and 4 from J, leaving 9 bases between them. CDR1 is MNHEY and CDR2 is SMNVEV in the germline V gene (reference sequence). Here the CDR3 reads CASRAGFYGYTF. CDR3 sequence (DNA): TGTGCCAGCAGAGCAGGGTTCTATGGCTACACCTTC.

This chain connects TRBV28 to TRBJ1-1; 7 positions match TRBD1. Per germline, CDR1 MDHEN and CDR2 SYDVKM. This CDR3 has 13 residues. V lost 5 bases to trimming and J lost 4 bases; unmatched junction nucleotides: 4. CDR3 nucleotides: TGTGCCAGCAGTACAGGGGTTCTCACTGAAGCTTTCTTT. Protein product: CASSTGVLTEAFF.

The CDR3 loop reads CASSHPGTGTDTQYF. The CDR3 DNA is TGTGCCAGCAGCCATCCAGGGACTGGCACAGATACGCAGTATTTT. This chain connects TRBV3-1 (or the pseudogene TRBV3-2) to TRBJ2-3, with a weak D call TRBD2 (6 bases). V was trimmed by 3 bases and J by 1 base, leaving 11 bases between them. There are 15 residues in the CDR3. In germline, CDR1 is LGHDT, CDR2 YNNKEL (reference sequence).

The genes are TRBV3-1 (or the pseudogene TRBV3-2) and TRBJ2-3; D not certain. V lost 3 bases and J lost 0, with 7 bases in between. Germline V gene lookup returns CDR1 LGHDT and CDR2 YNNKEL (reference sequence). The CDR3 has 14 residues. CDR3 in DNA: TGTGCCAGCAGCCATTACGGTAGCACAGATACGCAGTATTTT. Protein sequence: CASSHYGSTDTQYF.

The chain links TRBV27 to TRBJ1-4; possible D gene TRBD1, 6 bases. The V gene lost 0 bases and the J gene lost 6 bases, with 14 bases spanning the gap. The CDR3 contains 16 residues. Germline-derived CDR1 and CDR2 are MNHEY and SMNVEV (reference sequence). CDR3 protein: CASSLSGTNFDEKLFF. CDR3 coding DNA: TGTGCCAGCAGTTTATCCGGGACAAACTTCGATGAAAAACTGTTTTTT.

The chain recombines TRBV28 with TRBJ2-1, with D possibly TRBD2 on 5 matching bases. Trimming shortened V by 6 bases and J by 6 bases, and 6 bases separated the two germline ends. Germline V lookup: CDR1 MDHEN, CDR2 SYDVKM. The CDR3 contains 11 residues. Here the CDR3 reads CASRRANEQFF. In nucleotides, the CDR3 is TGTGCCAGCAGGAGGGCCAATGAGCAGTTCTTC.

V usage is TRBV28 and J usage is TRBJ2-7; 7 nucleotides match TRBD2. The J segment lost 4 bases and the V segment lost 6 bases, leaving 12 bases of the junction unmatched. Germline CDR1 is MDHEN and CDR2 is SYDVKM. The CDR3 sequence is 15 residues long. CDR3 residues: CASSPLGGGPYEQYF. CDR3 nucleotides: TGTGCCAGCAGCCCCCTGGGGGGAGGGCCTTACGAGCAGTACTTC.

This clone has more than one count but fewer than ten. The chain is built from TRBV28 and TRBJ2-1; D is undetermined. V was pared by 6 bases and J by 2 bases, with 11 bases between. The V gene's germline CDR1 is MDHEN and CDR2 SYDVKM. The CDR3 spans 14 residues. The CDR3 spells CASSSGTTYNEQFF. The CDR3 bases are TGTGCCAGCAGCTCAGGAACAACCTACAATGAGCAGTTCTTC.

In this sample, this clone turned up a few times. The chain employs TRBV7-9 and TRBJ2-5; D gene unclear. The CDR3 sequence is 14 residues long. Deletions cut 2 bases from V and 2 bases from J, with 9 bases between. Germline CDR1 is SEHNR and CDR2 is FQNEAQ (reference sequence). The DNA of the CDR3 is TGTGCCAGCAGCTTACTCACGCGACAAGAGACCCAGTACTTC. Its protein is CASSLLTRQETQYF.

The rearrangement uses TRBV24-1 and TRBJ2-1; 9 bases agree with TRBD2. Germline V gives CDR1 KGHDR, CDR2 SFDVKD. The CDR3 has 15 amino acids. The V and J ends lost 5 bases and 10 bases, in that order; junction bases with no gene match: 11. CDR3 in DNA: TGTGCCACCAGTGTTACCATAGCGGGAGTACGAGAGCAGTTCTTC. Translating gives CATSVTIAGVREQFF.

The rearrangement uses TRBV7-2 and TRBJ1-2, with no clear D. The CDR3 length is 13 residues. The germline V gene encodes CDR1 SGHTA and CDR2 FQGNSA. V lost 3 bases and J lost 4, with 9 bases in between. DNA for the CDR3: TGTGCCAGCAGCTTCCCTTCCCTCTATGGCTACACCTTC. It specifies CASSFPSLYGYTF. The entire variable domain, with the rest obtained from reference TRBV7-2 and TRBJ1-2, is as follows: GAGVSQSPSNKVTEKGKDVELRCDPISGHTALYWYRQSLGQGLEFLIYFQGNSAPDKSGLPSDRFSAERTGGSVSTLTIQRTQQEDSAVYLCASSFPSLYGYTFGSGTRLTVV.

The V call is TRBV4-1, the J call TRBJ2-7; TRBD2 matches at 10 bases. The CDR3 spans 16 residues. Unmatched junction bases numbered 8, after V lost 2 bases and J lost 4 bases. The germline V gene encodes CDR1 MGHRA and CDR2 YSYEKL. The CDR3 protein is CASSQSLAGAIYEQYF. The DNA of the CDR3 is TGCGCCAGCAGCCAATCTCTAGCGGGAGCTATTTACGAGCAGTACTTC.

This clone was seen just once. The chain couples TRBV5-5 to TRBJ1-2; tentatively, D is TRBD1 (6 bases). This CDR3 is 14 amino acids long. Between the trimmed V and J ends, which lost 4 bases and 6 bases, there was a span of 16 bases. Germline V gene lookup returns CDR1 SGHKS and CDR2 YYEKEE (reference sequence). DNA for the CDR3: TGTGCCAGCAGCCCCGCAGGGGCCCATAATGGCTACACCTTC. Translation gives CASSPAGAHNGYTF.

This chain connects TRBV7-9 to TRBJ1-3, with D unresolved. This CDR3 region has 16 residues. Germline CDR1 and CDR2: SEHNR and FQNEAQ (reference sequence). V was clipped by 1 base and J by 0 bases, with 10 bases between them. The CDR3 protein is CASSLESGFSGNTIYF. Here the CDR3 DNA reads TGTGCCAGCAGCTTAGAGTCGGGTTTCTCTGGAAACACCATATATTTT.

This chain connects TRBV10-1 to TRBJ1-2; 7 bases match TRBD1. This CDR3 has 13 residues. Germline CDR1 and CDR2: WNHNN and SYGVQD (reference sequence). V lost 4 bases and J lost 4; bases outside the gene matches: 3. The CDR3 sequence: CASSADRVYGYTF. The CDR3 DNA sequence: TGCGCCAGCAGTGCCGACAGGGTCTATGGCTACACCTTC.

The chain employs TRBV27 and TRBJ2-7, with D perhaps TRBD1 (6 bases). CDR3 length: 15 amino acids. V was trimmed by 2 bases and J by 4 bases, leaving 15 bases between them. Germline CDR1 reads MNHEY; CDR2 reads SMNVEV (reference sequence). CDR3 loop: CASSLRQVPGYEQYF. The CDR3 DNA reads TGTGCCAGCAGTTTACGACAGGTCCCCGGTTACGAGCAGTACTTC.

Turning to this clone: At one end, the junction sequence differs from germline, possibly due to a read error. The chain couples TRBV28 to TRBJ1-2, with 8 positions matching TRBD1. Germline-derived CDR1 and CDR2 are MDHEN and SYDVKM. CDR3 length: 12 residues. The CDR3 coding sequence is TGTGCCAGCAGCCCTTTCGGACAGGGCTTTTCCTTC. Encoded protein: CASSPFGQGFSF.

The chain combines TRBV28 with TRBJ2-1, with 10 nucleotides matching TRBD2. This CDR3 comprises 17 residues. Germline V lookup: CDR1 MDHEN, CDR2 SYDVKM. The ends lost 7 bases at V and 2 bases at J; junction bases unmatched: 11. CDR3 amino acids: CASTAILLAGTYNEQFF. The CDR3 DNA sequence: TGTGCCAGCACCGCTATCTTACTAGCGGGAACCTACAATGAGCAGTTCTTC. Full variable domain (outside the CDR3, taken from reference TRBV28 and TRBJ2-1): DVKVTQSSRYLVKRTGEKVFLECVQDMDHENMFWYRQDPGLGLRLIYFSYDVKMKEKGDIPEGYSVSREKKERFSLILESASTNQTSMYLCASTAILLAGTYNEQFFGPGTRLTVL.

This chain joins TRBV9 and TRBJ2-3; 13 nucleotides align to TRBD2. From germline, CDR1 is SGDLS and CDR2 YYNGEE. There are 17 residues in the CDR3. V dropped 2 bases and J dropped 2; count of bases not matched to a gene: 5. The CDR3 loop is CASSVGGLAGITDTQYF. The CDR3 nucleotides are TGTGCCAGCAGCGTTGGGGGACTAGCGGGAATCACAGATACGCAGTATTTT.